These 14 T cell receptor beta chains originate from one sample sequenced in a study of T cells in Graves' hyperthyroidism and ophthalmopathy. RNA transcripts gave rise to amplified TCR beta CDR3 regions. HTBI primers were the set used in a first-round RT-PCR of the TCR CDR3. In TCRdb, the multiplex PCR reads were re-called with MiXCR into one record per CDR3 protein. The table includes roughly 250,000 distinct CDR3 sequences, roughly 15% detected once. Sample: blood. The source is a woman aged 40 to 50 with Graves' hyperthyroidism that later progressed to Graves' ophthalmopathy.

This clonotype was seen ten or more times. V and J are TRBV5-1 and TRBJ1-1; D is possibly TRBD1 (5 bases). The CDR3 is 13 residues long. Germline lookup yields CDR1 SGHRS and CDR2 YFSETQ. V was pared by 2 bases and J by 4 bases, with 9 bases between. The CDR3 protein is CASSLQEITEAFF. As DNA, the CDR3 is TGCGCCAGCAGCTTACAGGAGATCACTGAAGCTTTCTTT. Together with reference TRBV5-1 and TRBJ1-1, the CDR3 gives the full variable domain: KAGVTQTPRYLIKTRGQQVTLSCSPISGHRSVSWYQQTPGQGLQFLFEYFSETQRNKGNFPGRFSGRQFSNSRSEMNVSTLELGDSALYLCASSLQEITEAFFGQGTRLTVV.

The CDR3, as DNA: TGTGCCAGCAGCTTTCAGGGAAGTAAGACAGATACGCAGTATTTT. As protein: CASSFQGSKTDTQYF. The chain is built from TRBV7-3 and TRBJ2-3; tentative D call: TRBD1 (5 bases). Germline loops: CDR1 SGHTA, CDR2 FQGTGA. With 3 bases removed from V and 3 bases from J, the gap between germline ends came to 13 bases. This CDR3 is built from 15 residues.

The sample holds many counts of this clonotype. This rearrangement joins TRBV5-1 to TRBJ2-3, with 8 bases fitting TRBD1. Germline V gives CDR1 SGHRS, CDR2 YFSETQ. Germline trimming cut 5 bases from V and 3 bases from J; bases unmatched to any gene: 14. The CDR3 contains 17 residues. CDR3: CASSEGGVRGLTDTQYF. The CDR3 coding sequence is TGCGCCAGCAGTGAGGGGGGAGTCAGGGGGCTGACAGATACGCAGTATTTT.

This clonotype appeared many times. The chain links TRBV29-1 to TRBJ1-2; tentative D call: TRBD1 (5 bases). CDR3 size: 15 residues. CDR1 and CDR2 from the germline V gene are SQVTM and ANQGSEA. Trimming left V 0 bases short and J 2 bases short, with 13 bases between. CDR3 region: CSVEDGRAGNYGYTF. The CDR3 DNA reads as TGCAGCGTTGAAGATGGCAGGGCAGGGAACTATGGCTACACCTTC.

This clonotype was recorded many times. This chain joins TRBV10-3 and TRBJ2-3; a possible D gene is TRBD1 (9 bases). CDR3 length: 18 amino acids. CDR1 is ENHRY and CDR2 is SYGVKD in the germline V gene. V was clipped by 5 bases and J by 5 bases, with 26 bases between them. The CDR3 DNA reads TGTGCCATCAGTAGGGACAGGGACGCCGGGACTAGGAGAGATACGCAGTATTTT. Amino acids: CAISRDRDAGTRRDTQYF.

This clonotype was recorded many times. V and J are TRBV3-1 and TRBJ2-7, with TRBD2 matching over 8 bases. Unmatched junction bases numbered 3, after V lost 0 bases and J lost 2 bases. CDR1 is LGHDT and CDR2 is YNNKEL in the germline V gene (reference sequence). This CDR3 has 15 amino acids. CDR3 region: CASSQDLSGTYEQYF. DNA of the CDR3: TGTGCCAGCAGCCAAGATCTTAGCGGGACCTACGAGCAGTACTTC.

This clonotype has more than one count but fewer than ten. The rearrangement joins TRBV19 to TRBJ1-4; 7 nucleotides align to TRBD1. This CDR3 spans 14 amino acids. CDR1 and CDR2 (germline): LNHDA, SQIVND (reference sequence). V lost 7 bases to trimming and J lost 4 bases; unmatched junction nucleotides: 6. The CDR3 sequence is CASNPRGLNEKLFF. The CDR3 coding sequence is TGTGCCAGTAACCCGAGGGGGCTTAATGAAAAACTGTTTTTT.

At least ten counts were recorded for this clonotype. This chain uses TRBV27 with TRBJ2-1; TRBD1 or TRBD2 may be the D gene (5 bases each). CDR1 is MNHEY and CDR2 is SMNVEV in the germline V gene (reference sequence). CDR3 length: 13 amino acids. V lost 4 bases to trimming and J lost 5 bases, with 9 bases between them. CDR3 sequence reads: CASSWDRNNEQFF. Written as DNA, the CDR3 is TGTGCCAGCAGTTGGGACCGTAACAATGAGCAGTTCTTC.

This chain joins TRBV20-1 and TRBJ2-5; D possibly uses TRBD1 or TRBD2 (6 bases each). There are 14 residues in the CDR3. Between the trimmed V and J ends, which lost 4 bases and 4 bases, there was a span of 16 bases. CDR1 is DFQATT and CDR2 is SNEGSKA in the germline V gene (reference sequence). CDR3 residues: CSATRAGRGETQYF. The CDR3 DNA sequence: TGCAGTGCTACCCGAGCGGGCAGGGGAGAGACCCAGTACTTC.

This clonotype was observed a few times. The chain joins TRBV20-1 to TRBJ2-1, with D possibly matching TRBD1 (5 bases). Germline CDR1 reads DFQATT; CDR2 reads SNEGSKA (reference sequence). The CDR3 runs to 13 residues. The V gene lost 2 bases and the J gene lost 2 bases, with 7 bases spanning the gap. As DNA, the CDR3 is TGCAGTGCTAGAAGACAGCCCTACAATGAGCAGTTCTTC. Protein sequence: CSARRQPYNEQFF.

This clonotype came up many times. The chain recombines TRBV28 with TRBJ2-5, with TRBD2 identical over 14 bases. Per germline, CDR1 MDHEN and CDR2 SYDVKM. Trimming at V came to 5 bases and at J to 1 base, leaving 15 bases not matched to a gene. The CDR3 runs 20 residues. The CDR3 region is CASSPTVMTSGRAIQETQYF. CDR3 bases: TGTGCCAGCAGTCCAACAGTGATGACTAGCGGGAGGGCAATCCAAGAGACCCAGTACTTC.

The CDR3 bases are TGTGCCAGCAGCACTTCGACCCTTCTCTCGGGAAACACCATATATTTT. It specifies CASSTSTLLSGNTIYF. This chain uses TRBV7-9 with TRBJ1-3, with D unclear. V gave up 5 bases and J gave up 4 bases, with 18 bases separating them. The CDR3 extends over 16 amino acids. Germline CDR1 SEHNR, CDR2 FQNEAQ (reference sequence).

The chain is built from TRBV5-6 and TRBJ1-1; D is unresolved. Germline V CDR1 and CDR2: SGHDT, YYEEEE. The CDR3 loop spans 13 amino acids. Trimming took off 4 bases at V and 7 bases at J, with 14 bases between the two ends. CDR3: CASSPPSGFEAFF. Here the CDR3 DNA reads TGTGCCAGCAGCCCTCCCTCGGGATTTGAAGCTTTCTTT.

In its sample, this clonotype was seen many times. The chain combines TRBV28 with TRBJ1-2; D not resolved. There are 12 residues in the CDR3. Trimming cost V 2 bases and J 2 bases, with 3 bases left between them. The germline gives CDR1 MDHEN, CDR2 SYDVKM. DNA for the CDR3: TGTGCCAGCAGTTTAACGAACTATGGCTACACCTTC. This encodes CASSLTNYGYTF.